Each of the 18 T cell receptor beta chains below was sequenced from the same sample in a study of CXCR3-negative and CXCR3-positive naive CD8 T cells. It was by 5' RACE with UMI labels that the TRB cDNA libraries were prepared. TCRdb reprocessed the 5' RACE reads, keeping one entry per CDR3 protein, no DNA. The sample table sets out around 140,000 distinct CDR3 sequences. The sequencing input was naive CXCR3- CD8+ T cells from blood. Subset noted: CD45RO-CCR7+CD27+CD95- naive CD8+ T cells lacking CXCR3 (TNR3-). The receptor source for this set is a human donor in good health. Some clones in this sample may be carry-over from other donors' samples.

The CDR3 sequence is CASSEGATGVPAKNIQYF. The chain uses TRBV5-6 and TRBJ2-4; as DNA is missing, the TRBD1 call by TCRdb cannot be tested. The CDR3 spans 18 residues. Germline assignment: CDR1 SGHDT and CDR2 YYEEEE.

The chain carries TRBV28 and TRBJ2-1; TCRdb returns TRBD2, unconfirmable since there is no DNA. The CDR3 is 20 residues long. CDR1 and CDR2 from the germline V gene are MDHEN and SYDVKM. CDR3 sequence reads: CASSPEGLLAGEDSYNEQFF.

The rearrangement joins TRBV13 to TRBJ2-7; TCRdb designates TRBD1, a call that cannot be tested without DNA. CDR3 length: 16 amino acids. Looked up from germline, CDR1 is PRHDT and CDR2 is FYEKMQ (reference sequence). The CDR3 sequence is CASSLGGGPSSYEQYF.

This rearrangement joins TRBV7-2 to TRBJ2-7. The germline V gene has CDR1 SGHTA and CDR2 FQGNSA. CDR3 length: 13 residues. The CDR3 sequence is CASSHDPRYEQYF.

This chain uses TRBV9 with TRBJ2-1; TCRdb selects TRBD2, and the lack of DNA leaves this call unchecked. The CDR3 is made up of 14 amino acids. Germline V gene lookup returns CDR1 SGDLS and CDR2 YYNGEE. CDR3: CASSVELGLNEQFF.

This chain connects TRBV13 to TRBJ2-7; checking the TCRdb D call of TRBD1 is not possible without DNA. The CDR3 spans 15 residues. Germline CDR1 is PRHDT and CDR2 is FYEKMQ (reference sequence). CDR3 amino acids: CASSPLGGSPYEQYF.

This rearrangement joins TRBV7-2 to TRBJ2-7; as DNA is missing, the TRBD1 call by TCRdb cannot be tested. The CDR3 is 15 residues long. The germline CDR1 and CDR2 sequences are SGHTA and FQGNSA. The CDR3 loop is CASTRGAGPSYEQYF.

J is TRBJ2-7 and V is TRBV7-2; TCRdb picks TRBD2, but there is no DNA to check that call. CDR1 and CDR2 (germline): SGHTA, FQGNSA. The CDR3 length is 19 residues. The CDR3 loop is CASSPEGLAGGTYPYEQYF.

CDR3 region: CASRPSGTTQETQYF. V usage is TRBV28 and J usage is TRBJ2-5; absent DNA, TCRdb's TRBD2 call cannot be checked. Per germline, CDR1 MDHEN and CDR2 SYDVKM. CDR3 length: 15 residues.

This chain uses TRBV27 with TRBJ2-1. Germline V gene sequence: CDR1 MNHEY, CDR2 SMNVEV (reference sequence). The CDR3 has 15 residues. The CDR3 loop reads CASSFVAGVYNEQFF.

Here the CDR3 reads CASSLRQGNTEAFF. The chain has TRBV5-1 and TRBJ1-1; TCRdb proposes TRBD1, but this gene call is untestable without DNA. This CDR3 is built from 14 residues. Germline loops: CDR1 SGHRS, CDR2 YFSETQ.

The gene calls are TRBV4-3 and TRBJ1-2; without DNA, the TCRdb call of TRBD1 cannot be checked. Germline lookup yields CDR1 LGHNA and CDR2 YSLEER. The CDR3 loop spans 20 amino acids. The CDR3 is CASSQEKGAPRGQLRGGYTF.

The genes are TRBV6-4 and TRBJ2-1; TCRdb designates TRBD2, a call that cannot be tested without DNA. The CDR3 loop spans 15 amino acids. In germline, CDR1 is MRHNA, CDR2 SNTAGT. The CDR3 is CASSGLAGGHNEQFF.

The genes are TRBV5-1 and TRBJ2-3; TCRdb's D call of TRBD2 is untestable without DNA. The CDR3 contains 18 residues. Germline assignment: CDR1 SGHRS and CDR2 YFSETQ. The CDR3 is CASSPIALAGGLTDTQYF.

The chain links TRBV14 to TRBJ2-7; TCRdb gives TRBD1 as the D gene, but with no DNA this cannot be confirmed. This CDR3 is built from 14 residues. CDR1 and CDR2 from the germline V gene are SGHDN and FVKESK. CDR3 sequence reads: CASSPRDSFYEQYF.

V and J are TRBV29-1 and TRBJ1-1. The CDR3 covers 12 residues. CDR1 is SQVTM, CDR2 ANQGSEA, per germline. The CDR3 loop is CSTLTDGTEAFF.

The rearrangement uses TRBV7-9 and TRBJ2-5; without DNA, the TCRdb call of TRBD2 cannot be checked. The CDR3 spans 16 residues. Germline V gives CDR1 SEHNR, CDR2 FQNEAQ (reference sequence). The CDR3 spells CASSLMTSGPQETQYF.

CDR3 sequence: CASSLAGGGGNQPQHF. The rearrangement links TRBV5-1 to TRBJ1-5. The CDR3 is 16 residues long. CDR1 is SGHRS, CDR2 YFSETQ, per germline.